Below are 10 T cell receptor beta chains sequenced from a single sample in a study of identical twins. Via MiXCR, TCRdb re-called the 5' RACE reads, giving one row per CDR3 protein. The sample yields around 250,000 distinct CDR3 sequences, 6.5% to 8% seen once. Another study also made use of these data, one on T cells expressing NK-cell markers.

Material for sequencing was CD8+ T cells sorted from blood. Receptors originate from a woman younger than 35 in good health.

This clonotype was counted only a few times. The V gene is TRBV20-1, the J gene TRBJ1-4; 7 bases fit TRBD1. The CDR3 has 11 residues. CDR1 DFQATT and CDR2 SNEGSKA come from the germline V gene (reference sequence). CDR3 in DNA: TGCGTTGGAACAGGGGTCGGAAAACTGTTTTTT. Encoded protein: CVGTGVGKLFF.

V and J are TRBV9 and TRBJ2-2; a possible D gene is TRBD2 (5 bases). V shed 0 bases and J shed 4 bases, with 10 bases lying between them. Germline V lookup: CDR1 SGDLS, CDR2 YYNGEE. The CDR3 extends over 15 amino acids. CDR3 in amino acids: CASSVDERTTGELFF. For the CDR3, the DNA is TGTGCCAGCAGCGTAGATGAGCGGACCACCGGGGAGCTGTTTTTT. Using reference TRBV9 and TRBJ2-2 for the parts outside the CDR3, the full variable domain is DSGVTQTPKHLITATGQRVTLRCSPRSGDLSVYWYQQSLDQGLQFLIQYYNGEERAKGNILERFSAQQFPDLHSELNLSSLELGDSALYFCASSVDERTTGELFFGEGSRLTVL.

The gene calls are TRBV4-3 and TRBJ2-3; TRBD1 is a possible D gene (5 bases). This CDR3 is 16 amino acids long. Germline values: CDR1 LGHNA, CDR2 YSLEER. V lost 0 bases to trimming and J lost 2 bases, with 12 bases between them. The chain's CDR3 is CASSQDSRDFTDTQYF. CDR3 nucleotides: TGCGCCAGCAGCCAAGACTCCAGGGATTTCACAGATACGCAGTATTTT.

This clonotype turned up a few times. This chain uses TRBV20-1 with TRBJ2-3, with D maybe TRBD1 (5 bases). The length of the CDR3 is 13 residues. The V and J ends lost 5 bases and 1 base respectively, with 10 bases between them. From germline, CDR1 is DFQATT and CDR2 SNEGSKA (reference sequence). The CDR3 region has the DNA TGCAGTGCTGGACACGGAGGCACAGATACGCAGTATTTT. Residues: CSAGHGGTDTQYF.

This rearrangement joins TRBV25-1 to TRBJ2-7; 10 bases map to TRBD1. Germline V gene sequence: CDR1 MGHDK, CDR2 SYGVNS. The CDR3 sequence is 17 residues long. V gave up 4 bases and J gave up 3 bases; unmatched junction bases: 12. CDR3 sequence reads: CASSGGSGTGVFYEQYF. The CDR3 DNA reads TGTGCCAGCAGTGGGGGGAGTGGGACAGGGGTTTTCTACGAGCAGTACTTC.

This clonotype occurred many times. One junction end disagrees with the germline gene, perhaps due to a read error. The chain employs TRBV18 and TRBJ2-4; D may be TRBD1 (6 bases). This CDR3 is 11 amino acids long. The germline gives CDR1 KGHSH, CDR2 LQKENI. The CDR3 loop is CASSPLDRVDF. Written as DNA, the CDR3 is TGTGCCAGCTCACCATTGGACAGAGTGGACTTC.

This chain links TRBV12-3 or TRBV12-4 with TRBJ1-1; D not resolved. This CDR3 spans 11 amino acids. The V end lost 6 bases, the J end lost 6 bases, and 8 bases lay between the germline ends. The CDR3 loop reads CASSNLAEAFF. Here the CDR3 DNA reads TGTGCCAGCAGCAATTTAGCTGAAGCTTTCTTT.

This clonotype appeared many times. This chain connects TRBV29-1 to TRBJ2-7; D is possibly TRBD1 (6 bases). V shed 6 bases and J shed 3 bases, with 21 bases lying between them. Per the germline V gene, CDR1 is SQVTM and CDR2 is ANQGSEA. The CDR3 covers 15 residues. The CDR3: CSVLGSDSHFYEQYF. DNA of the CDR3: TGCAGCGTATTAGGTTCGGACAGCCACTTCTACGAGCAGTACTTC.

In this sample, this clonotype turned up a few times. V gene TRBV27 combines with J gene TRBJ2-3; D is undetermined. The CDR3 extends over 16 amino acids. Looked up from germline, CDR1 is MNHEY and CDR2 is SMNVEV (reference sequence). V lost 4 bases and J lost 9, with 23 bases in between. CDR3 in amino acids: CASSSSEQQMTATQYF. The CDR3 DNA reads TGTGCCAGCAGTTCCTCGGAACAGCAGATGACCGCAACGCAGTATTTT.

The chain uses TRBV7-8 and TRBJ2-1; the D call may be TRBD1 or TRBD2 (6 bases each). This CDR3 comprises 15 residues. Germline V gene sequence: CDR1 SGHVS, CDR2 FQNEAQ. Trimming stripped 4 bases from V and 4 bases from J, with 14 bases between. CDR3 nucleotide sequence: TGTGCCAGCAGCTCCCACACAGGGAGGTACAATGAGCAGTTCTTC. Amino acids: CASSSHTGRYNEQFF.